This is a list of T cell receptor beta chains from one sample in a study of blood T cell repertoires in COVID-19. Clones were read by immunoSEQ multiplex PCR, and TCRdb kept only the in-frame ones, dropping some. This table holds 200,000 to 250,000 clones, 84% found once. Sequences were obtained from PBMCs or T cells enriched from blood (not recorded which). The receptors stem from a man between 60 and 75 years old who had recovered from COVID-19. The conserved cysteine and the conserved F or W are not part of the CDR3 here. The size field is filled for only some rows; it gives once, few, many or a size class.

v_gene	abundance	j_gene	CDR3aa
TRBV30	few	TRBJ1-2	AWSVGSGYGYT
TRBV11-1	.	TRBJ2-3	ASSSAGGPDTQY
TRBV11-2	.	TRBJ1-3	ASSPTLRSSGNTIY
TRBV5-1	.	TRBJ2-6	ASSFTGVGANVLT
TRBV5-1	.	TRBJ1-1	ASSRQTNTEAF
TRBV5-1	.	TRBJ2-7	ASSLDRVVGEQY
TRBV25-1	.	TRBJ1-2	ASSEGGLTGGANGYT
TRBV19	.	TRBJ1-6	ASSQGHDSPLH
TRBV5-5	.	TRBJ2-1	ASSLAGGWGDEQF
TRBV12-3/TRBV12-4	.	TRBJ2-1	ASSLRDNEQF
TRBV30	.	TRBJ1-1	AWSGTGKTEAF
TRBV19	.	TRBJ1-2	ASSPRQGLGYT
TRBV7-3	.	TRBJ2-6	ASSLNSGGSGANVLT
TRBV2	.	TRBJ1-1	ASSIRTGSFTEAF
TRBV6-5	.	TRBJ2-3	ASSPDRARTDTQY